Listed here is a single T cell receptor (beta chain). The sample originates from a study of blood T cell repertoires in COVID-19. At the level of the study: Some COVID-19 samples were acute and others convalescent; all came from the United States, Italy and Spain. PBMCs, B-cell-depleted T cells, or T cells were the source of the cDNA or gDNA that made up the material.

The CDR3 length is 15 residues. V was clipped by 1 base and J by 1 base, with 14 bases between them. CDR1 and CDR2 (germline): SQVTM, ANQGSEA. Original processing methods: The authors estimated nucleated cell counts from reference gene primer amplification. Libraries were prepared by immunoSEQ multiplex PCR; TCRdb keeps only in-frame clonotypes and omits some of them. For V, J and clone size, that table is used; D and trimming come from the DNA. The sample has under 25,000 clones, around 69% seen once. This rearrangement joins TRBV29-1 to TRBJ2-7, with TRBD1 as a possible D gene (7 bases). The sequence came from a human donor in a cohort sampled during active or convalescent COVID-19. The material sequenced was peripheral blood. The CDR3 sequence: CSVEVIRGVSYEQYF. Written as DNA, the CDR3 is TGCAGCGTTGAAGTGATCAGGGGGGTATCCTACGAGCAGTACTTC.